Listed below are T cell receptor beta chains from one sample, sequenced in a study of identical twins. TCRdb independently ran MiXCR on the 5' RACE reads; one entry per CDR3 protein. This sample has approximately 680,000 distinct CDR3 sequences; about 7.1% occur once, and the top ten carry over 1.5%. Separately, the same data were catalogued under a study of yellow fever vaccine responses in identical twins.

Specimen: PBMCs. Receptors originate from a young woman in good health. Each CDR3 is given with its conserved first and last residue. D genes are given only for firm matches. Clone size is not always given. Where it is, it says once, few, many or a class for expanded clones.

size,V,D,J,DNA,CDR3
few,TRBV3-1,-,TRBJ2-2,TGTGCCAGCTCCCGTTGGCAGGGGCTGAACACCGGGGAGCTGTTTTTT,CASSRWQGLNTGELFF
few,TRBV10-3,-,TRBJ2-5,TGTGCCATCAGTGAGTCTGGGAGTAGTCAGACCCAGTACTTC,CAISESGSSQTQYF
-,TRBV28,TRBD1,TRBJ1-1,TGTGCCAGCATTGACAGGGGCCCTGAAGCTTTCTTT,CASIDRGPEAFF
few,TRBV6-1,TRBD1,TRBJ2-3,TGTGCCAGCAGTGAAGCGGACAGGGTGGGAAGCACAGATACGCAGTATTTT,CASSEADRVGSTDTQYF
few,TRBV24-1,-,TRBJ2-1,TGTGCCACCAAAGGGAGCCATGAGCAGTTCTTC,CATKGSHEQFF
-,TRBV5-1,TRBD2,TRBJ2-3,TGCGCCAGCAACAACCGGGGGGGCCAGAGCACAGATACGCAGTATTTT,CASNNRGGQSTDTQYF
many,TRBV6-1,-,TRBJ1-5,TGTGCCAGCAGTGAGTCGGGGTTATGGGGGCCCCAGCATTTT,CASSESGLWGPQHF
many,TRBV7-8,TRBD2,TRBJ2-2,TGTGCCAGCAGCTCCCTTGGGGGAGGGTATGACGCCGGGGAGCTGTTTTTT,CASSSLGGGYDAGELFF
few,TRBV4-1,-,TRBJ2-1,TGCGCCAGCAGCCAAGGATGGACAGATGACAATGAGCAGTTCTTC,CASSQGWTDDNEQFF
few,TRBV12-3/TRBV12-4,-,TRBJ1-4,TGTGCCAGCAGTAAGCAGGGGACCCGGCTGTTTTTT,CASSKQGTRLFF
few,TRBV15,-,TRBJ2-7,TGTGCCACCAGCAGGACTTTGGGGACGAGCTCCTACGAGCAGTACTTC,CATSRTLGTSSYEQYF
many,TRBV12-3/TRBV12-4,TRBD1,TRBJ1-5,TGTGCCAGCAGTCCCCAGGGGACAGTTCTTAGCAATCAGCCCCAGCATTTT,CASSPQGTVLSNQPQHF
few,TRBV7-9,-,TRBJ2-3,TGTGCCAGCAGCCCCTCTGGGGGGGCCCCCCAGTATTTT,CASSPSGGAPQYF
-,TRBV7-9,-,TRBJ1-1,TGTGCCAGCACGGGCAAAGGGAGCACTGAAGCTTTCTTT,CASTGKGSTEAFF
few,TRBV12-3/TRBV12-4,-,TRBJ1-1,TGTGCCAGCAGTCCCCTATCTCATGAAGCTTTCTTT,CASSPLSHEAFF
-,TRBV20-1,-,TRBJ2-3,TGCAGTGTTGCGGAGGGCTTGACAGATACGCAGTATTTT,CSVAEGLTDTQYF
-,TRBV12-3/TRBV12-4,TRBD2,TRBJ2-5,TGTGCCAGCAGTTTTTTTAGCGGGGGGGCATTTGAGACCCAGTACTTC,CASSFFSGGAFETQYF
many,TRBV12-3/TRBV12-4,-,TRBJ2-1,TGTGCCAGCAGTTTTAACACCTATGAGCAGTTCTTC,CASSFNTYEQFF
many,TRBV29-1,-,TRBJ1-1,TGCAGCGTTGAACCACAGGAGATGAACACTGAAGCTTTCTTT,CSVEPQEMNTEAFF
few,TRBV9,-,TRBJ2-7,TGTGCCAGCAGCGTAGGGGGAGGAAACGAGCAGTACTTC,CASSVGGGNEQYF
few,TRBV29-1,TRBD2,TRBJ2-2,TGCAGCGTTCATTTATGGACTAGTGGGAACACCGGGGAGCTGTTTTTT,CSVHLWTSGNTGELFF
many,TRBV10-3,-,TRBJ2-7,TGTGCCATCGCGGGAAGGGTTATGGCCTACGAGCAGTACTTC,CAIAGRVMAYEQYF
few,TRBV5-1,-,TRBJ2-6,TGCGCCAGCAGCTCTGACTCCGGAGCGGCTGGGGCCAACGTCCTGACTTTC,CASSSDSGAAGANVLTF
-,TRBV5-1,-,TRBJ1-6,TGCGCCAGCAGCTTGGCGGGCCAGAAGTATTCACCCCTCCACTTT,CASSLAGQKYSPLHF
few,TRBV3-1,-,TRBJ2-1,TGTGCCAGCAGTCGCGGGACACTACACAATGAGCAGTTCTTC,CASSRGTLHNEQFF
many,TRBV12-3/TRBV12-4,-,TRBJ1-2,TGTGCCAGCAGTTCGGGCAGGGGTTCTAACTATGGCTACACCTTC,CASSSGRGSNYGYTF
many,TRBV28,-,TRBJ1-2,TGTGCCAGCAGTTTATCTACATCAAATGGCTACACCTTC,CASSLSTSNGYTF
-,TRBV7-6,TRBD1,TRBJ1-2,TGTGCCAGCAGCCCAGGGACAGCCCAACACTATGGCTACACCTTC,CASSPGTAQHYGYTF
-,TRBV7-3,-,TRBJ2-3,TGTGCCAGCAGCTTAACGGGTCTTGGCGCGGGACCCCCAGATACGCAGTATTTT,CASSLTGLGAGPPDTQYF
many,TRBV5-1,TRBD2,TRBJ2-3,TGCGCCAGCAGCCCTAGCGGGAGTGCAGATACGCAGTATTTT,CASSPSGSADTQYF
-,TRBV15,-,TRBJ1-5,TGTGCCACCAGCAACCGGGGATGGCAGCCCCAGCATTTT,CATSNRGWQPQHF
few,TRBV28,-,TRBJ2-7,TGTGCCAGCAGTCGGCAGGGGAACGAGCAGTACTTC,CASSRQGNEQYF
many,TRBV9,-,TRBJ2-1,TGTGCCAGCAGCGCCAGCAAGAATGAGCAGTTCTTC,CASSASKNEQFF
-,TRBV11-2,-,TRBJ1-2,TGTGCCAGCAGCACCGTAGAGGGGGTTGGCTACACCTTC,CASSTVEGVGYTF
few,TRBV5-1,TRBD2,TRBJ2-1,TGCGCCAGCACGGGGGGACTAGCGGGAATCTATGAGCAGTTCTTC,CASTGGLAGIYEQFF
few,TRBV5-1,-,TRBJ2-2,TGCGCCAGCAGGATTCAGGGGTCCACCGGGGAGCTGTTTTTT,CASRIQGSTGELFF